Sequencing of this T cell receptor beta chain was carried out in a study of shared clonotypes between healthy human individuals (dated by TCRdb to 2020 to 2022). Turning to the overall study: The cohort included three men and a couple of women between 18 and 49 years of age. For each donor, three plates each were used for CD4 naive and CD4 memory, two plates were used for CD8 naive, and one plate was used for CD8 memory. To estimate repertoire size and how much clonotypes are shared between individuals, the study performed deep sequencing of blood TCR repertoires from five healthy adults. Different laboratories and diverse techniques were used to prepare libraries and sequence TCR repertoires, to increase sequencing depth and limit assay-specific biases. Each donor's leukapheresis produced roughly between about 0.9 and 9.5 billion PBMCs.

Paper-wide results and their limitations: Sampling was restricted to blood, and TCR repertoires in tissues likely differ from the TCR repertoires found in blood. Sharing across several donors was observed for about 5% of naive CD4, over 3% of naive CD8, over 2% of memory CD4, and roughly 0.4% of memory CD8 clonotypes. Pairwise subsampling led to the expectation that sequencing depth would affect the degree of clonotype sharing among donors. Higher generation probabilities were observed for clonotypes shared by all four sorted-subset donors than for non-shared clonotypes. Naive subsets generally had larger estimated clonotype richness than memory subsets. Because the study included only a small number of donors, the genetic and exposure-history diversity represented was limited. Rarefaction of sorted-subset datasets indicated incomplete sequencing despite the large sequencing depth.

Using the deep immunoSEQ assay, TCR CDR3 regions were amplified from genomic DNA by multiplex PCR. Extracted genomic DNA from each cell subset was spread evenly across all wells of several immunoSEQ 96-well plates, with each plate serving as a replicate. For sorted subsets, about 210 ng of genomic DNA, equivalent to roughly 33,000 T cell genomes, went into each replicate PCR. Purified libraries were quantified with a Qubit 3.0 fluorometer, sized on a Bioanalyzer 2100, and re-quantified with the KAPA Library Quantification kit. Each immunoSEQ 96-well plate was sequenced on its own single-read 150-cycle Illumina NextSeq 550 flow cell. Regarding the original processing steps: Because only junctional sequences without quality scores were contained in the immunoSEQ output, filtering matching that applied to full-length reads could not be performed. To assign V/J genes and CDR3, sequences were annotated using PyIR, a Python wrapper for IgBLAST v1.9, with IMGT germline references. Reads with weak V/J assignments (E-value above 1e-6), missing CDR3, stop codons, out-of-frame junctions, or ambiguous translated residues were removed. V3J clonotypes were defined as sequences sharing an identical inferred V gene, J gene, and CDR3 amino acid sequence. Percentage overlap between repertoires was computed as shared unique clonotypes divided by the size of the smaller repertoire. RTK rarefaction, the Chao1 estimator, and Recon v2.1 estimates of unobserved clonotypes were used to assess repertoire richness. For all TCRbeta clonotypes obtained by the gDNA method from a handful of donors, generation probabilities were computed with OLGA. Imported from immuneACCESS, the table was reduced by TCRdb to in-frame sequences with V and J called. These copies leave out some clones; in studies compared against another copy, an unresolved V gene accounts for under half, and the cause of the remainder is not known. The V and J calls and clone size are taken from that table; D and trimming were inferred from the DNA. Across this sample there are 2.5 million or so clones, with around 94% seen only once. The ten largest clones add up to 0.11% to 0.15% of the sample.

To note about this clone: Its antigen is unknown. Within one base of it there is no much larger clone, and no base qualities were kept.

The germline V gene sets CDR1 to LGHNA and CDR2 to YSLEER. Including the terminal cysteine and phenylalanine, the CDR3 comprises 14 residues. Of all the DNA, just the CDR3 is kept, 42 bases in frame from base 1. V gives up 4 bases and J gives up 6 bases, and the segment between their germline ends measures 14 bases. The donors were healthy, HIV-negative adults who had no recently reported acute infections or vaccinations. Every donor was a Caucasian adult residing in Nashville, Tennessee, USA. CD4+ T cells were enriched by magnetic negative selection; naive cells were then positively selected on CD45RA, and the negative fraction formed the memory subset. After blood collection by leukapheresis, PBMCs were isolated using Ficoll-Histopaque density gradient centrifugation and then cryopreserved in the vapor phase of liquid nitrogen. Analytical flow cytometry was used to check the purity and quantity of every magnetically sorted T cell population. Genomic DNA was isolated from every sorted fraction and measured by UV absorbance on a Nanodrop 2000c.

The source is a man between 18 and 35 years old in good health. The chain links TRBV4-3 with TRBJ2-3; the D gene cannot be named for sure. Sequencing input: naive CD4+ T cells sorted from blood. According to the study, the label for this sample's cell subset or site signals: CD45RA+ positively selected. DNA sequence: TGCGCCAGCAGCCCTCTTATGGCCGCGGATACGCAGTATTTT. This is translated as CASSPLMAADTQYF.